The 27 T cell receptor beta chains given below trace back to one sample, sequenced in a study of response to subunit inactivated influenza vaccine. Using its own MiXCR run on the RT-PCR reads, TCRdb lists one record per CDR3 protein. The repertoire holds around 760,000 distinct CDR3 sequences, with 14% as singletons. Sequences were derived from PBMCs from blood, sampled around 15 days before vaccination. Receptors originate from a man aged 50 to 59 who received an inactivated influenza vaccine.

This clonotype has more than one count but fewer than ten. The J gene is TRBJ2-7, the V gene TRBV5-6; D might be TRBD2 (6 bases). This CDR3 spans 16 amino acids. Trimming pared 3 bases from V and 2 bases from J, leaving 18 bases between. Germline CDR1 and CDR2: SGHDT and YYEEEE. Here the CDR3 reads CASSWPAGTRPYEQYF. CDR3 nucleotides: TGTGCCAGCAGCTGGCCCGCGGGGACTCGACCCTACGAGCAGTACTTC. Variable domain in full (rest from reference TRBV5-6 and TRBJ2-7): DAGVTQSPTHLIKTRGQQVTLRCSPKSGHDTVSWYQQALGQGPQFIFQYYEEEERQRGNFPDRFSGHQFPNYSSELNVNALLLGDSALYLCASSWPAGTRPYEQYFGPGTRLTVT.

This chain links TRBV20-1 with TRBJ1-3; TRBD1 might be the D (5 bases). V lost 3 bases to trimming and J lost 4 bases, with 16 bases between them. This CDR3 is built from 15 residues. Germline assignment: CDR1 DFQATT and CDR2 SNEGSKA (reference sequence). The CDR3 coding sequence is TGCAGTGCTAGGCCCCGATGGGGCCTAGGAAACACCATATATTTT. Translation gives CSARPRWGLGNTIYF.

This clonotype was counted only a few times. The chain carries TRBV29-1 and TRBJ2-5; D is perhaps TRBD1 or TRBD2 (5 bases each). The V end lost 3 bases, the J end lost 4 bases, and 15 bases lay between the germline ends. This CDR3 contains 14 residues. CDR1 SQVTM and CDR2 ANQGSEA come from the germline V gene. The chain's CDR3 is CSVDSAGSGETQYF. CDR3 sequence (DNA): TGCAGCGTTGATTCAGCAGGGAGTGGAGAGACCCAGTACTTC.

This clonotype has ten or more counts. This rearrangement joins TRBV5-6 to TRBJ1-4; TRBD1 matches at 8 bases. This CDR3 has 15 residues. Trimming at V came to 5 bases and at J to 3 bases, leaving 6 bases not matched to a gene. The germline V gene encodes CDR1 SGHDT and CDR2 YYEEEE. The CDR3 coding sequence is TGTGCCAGCAGTCGACCGGGACAGGCTAATGAAAAACTGTTTTTT. Protein sequence: CASSRPGQANEKLFF.

This clonotype was observed a handful of times. The chain couples TRBV29-1 to TRBJ2-7; D is unclear. Trimming removed 7 bases from V and 3 bases from J, with 22 bases in between. The CDR3 runs to 15 residues. The germline CDR1 and CDR2 sequences are SQVTM and ANQGSEA. The DNA of the CDR3 is TGCAGCGCTGCTGGGGTATCCATACCCCTCTACGAGCAGTACTTC. Translation: CSAAGVSIPLYEQYF.

Only a few counts were recorded for this clonotype. CDR3 residues: CASSFVGRVWEQYF. The DNA of the CDR3 is TGTGCCAGCAGCTTTGTCGGCAGGGTTTGGGAGCAGTACTTC. This sequence joins TRBV5-5 and TRBJ2-7; D is possibly TRBD1 (5 bases). The V gene's germline CDR1 is SGHKS and CDR2 YYEKEE (reference sequence). This CDR3 contains 14 residues. Trimming removed 2 bases at V and 7 bases at J, with 16 bases between.

The chain couples TRBV7-2 to TRBJ2-2; 8 positions agree with TRBD1. Germline V CDR1 and CDR2: SGHTA, FQGNSA. The CDR3 contains 16 residues. V was pared by 3 bases and J by 1 base, with 4 bases of the junction left unmatched. The CDR3 is CASSLDRERNTGELFF. Written as DNA, the CDR3 is TGTGCCAGCAGCTTGGACAGGGAACGGAACACCGGGGAGCTGTTTTTT.

This clonotype was observed a few times. This chain links TRBV9 with TRBJ2-3, with D perhaps being TRBD1 or TRBD2 (6 bases each). The CDR3 sequence is 16 residues long. With 0 bases removed from V and 8 bases from J, the gap between germline ends came to 19 bases. CDR1 and CDR2 from the germline V gene are SGDLS and YYNGEE. CDR3 protein: CASSVVGGDTQGTQYF. In DNA, the CDR3 is TGTGCCAGCAGCGTAGTTGGCGGGGACACTCAAGGTACGCAGTATTTT.

The sample holds many counts of this clonotype. DNA of the CDR3: TGCAGTGCTAGAGATACACAGGGTTTCACTGAAGCTTTCTTT. The encoded protein is CSARDTQGFTEAFF. This chain links TRBV20-1 with TRBJ1-1, with D possibly being TRBD1 (6 bases). CDR3 size: 14 residues. Trimming pared 0 bases from V and 4 bases from J, leaving 12 bases between. CDR1 is DFQATT and CDR2 is SNEGSKA in the germline V gene (reference sequence).

The CDR3 spells CSASEQGSSYGYTF. CDR3 bases: TGCAGTGCTAGCGAACAGGGATCCTCCTATGGCTACACCTTC. V gene TRBV20-1 combines with J gene TRBJ1-2; possible D gene TRBD1, 6 bases. CDR3 length: 14 residues. V dropped 3 bases and J dropped 4 bases, with 15 bases sitting between them. The germline CDR1 and CDR2 sequences are DFQATT and SNEGSKA (reference sequence).

This clonotype was found a few times. The chain uses TRBV20-1 and TRBJ1-1, with a weak D call TRBD1 (6 bases). Germline loops: CDR1 DFQATT, CDR2 SNEGSKA (reference sequence). V was pared by 1 base and J by 1 base, with 16 bases between. The CDR3 contains 16 residues. This CDR3 reads CSARAGAGTANTEAFF. Here the CDR3 DNA reads TGCAGTGCTAGAGCGGGGGCCGGGACGGCGAACACTGAAGCTTTCTTT.

This chain connects TRBV28 to TRBJ2-7; a possible D gene is TRBD1 (7 bases). CDR1 is MDHEN and CDR2 is SYDVKM in the germline V gene. V lost 5 bases to trimming and J lost 5 bases, with 13 bases between them. This CDR3 is 13 amino acids long. The CDR3 reads CASSTTGRHEQYF. CDR3 DNA: TGTGCCAGCAGTACGACAGGGAGGCACGAGCAGTACTTC.

This clonotype occurred a few times. The chain combines TRBV5-4 with TRBJ1-1; 9 bases fit TRBD1. The trim removed 4 bases at V and 1 base at J, leaving 11 bases unmatched. From germline, CDR1 is SGHNT and CDR2 YYREEE (reference sequence). This CDR3 has 17 residues. The CDR3: CASSGGQGLTRNTEAFF. CDR3 nucleotide sequence: TGTGCCAGCAGCGGGGGACAGGGCCTCACACGGAACACTGAAGCTTTCTTT.

CDR3 DNA: TGTGCCAGCAGCCAAGTTATAGAGCGGTCCTACGAGCAGTACTTC. It specifies CASSQVIERSYEQYF. The chain is built from TRBV4-2 and TRBJ2-7; possibly TRBD2 for D (5 bases). CDR1 is LGHNA, CDR2 YNFKEQ, per germline. Trimming removed 1 base from V and 1 base from J, with 11 bases in between. The length of the CDR3 is 15 residues.

The chain is built from TRBV25-1 and TRBJ2-3; D is possibly TRBD1 or TRBD2 (7 bases each). Germline lookup yields CDR1 MGHDK and CDR2 SYGVNS. This CDR3 is 14 amino acids long. V dropped 8 bases and J dropped 8 bases, with 20 bases sitting between them. For the CDR3, the DNA is TGTGCCAGCGTGGGAGGGGGCCGGGTGGCTACGCAGTATTTT. Its protein product is CASVGGGRVATQYF. The whole variable domain, remainder taken from reference TRBV25-1 and TRBJ2-3, is EADIYQTPRYLVIGTGKKITLECSQTMGHDKMYWYQQDPGMELHLIHYSYGVNSTEKGDLSSESTVSRIRTEHFPLTLESARPSHTSQYLCASVGGGRVATQYFGPGTRLTVL.

This clonotype was observed many times. The chain joins TRBV5-1 to TRBJ2-1, with D uncertain. Trimming stripped 2 bases from V and 5 bases from J, with 8 bases between. The CDR3 totals 13 residues. Germline loops: CDR1 SGHRS, CDR2 YFSETQ. The CDR3 nucleotides are TGCGCCAGCAGCTTAGAACCGGACAATGAGCAGTTCTTC. It yields the protein CASSLEPDNEQFF.

The chain couples TRBV23-1 to TRBJ2-3, with D possibly matching TRBD2 (6 bases). TRBV23-1 is placed among ORFs of uncertain function. This CDR3 region has 18 residues. Trimming pared 8 bases from V and 1 base from J, leaving 25 bases between. The CDR3 DNA reads as TGCGCCAGCCTTTGGGTAGCGGCGACTCAATGGGGCACAGATACGCAGTATTTT. This codes for CASLWVAATQWGTDTQYF.

This clonotype showed up just a few times. V usage is TRBV29-1 and J usage is TRBJ2-5; tentative D call: TRBD1 (5 bases). The CDR3 extends over 15 amino acids. The ends were cut back, 5 bases at V and 2 bases at J, with 18 bases in the middle. Germline V gives CDR1 SQVTM, CDR2 ANQGSEA. CDR3 residues: CSVCPQGTFQETQYF. CDR3 DNA: TGCAGCGTTTGTCCCCAGGGCACTTTTCAAGAGACCCAGTACTTC.

This chain connects TRBV6-5 to TRBJ2-4; D remains ambiguous. V lost 2 bases and J lost 2, with 10 bases in between. This CDR3 region has 15 residues. CDR1 MNHEY and CDR2 SVGAGI come from the germline V gene. CDR3 in amino acids: CASSYPPGSKNIQYF. CDR3 sequence (DNA): TGTGCCAGCAGTTACCCCCCCGGATCCAAAAACATTCAGTACTTC.

The V call is TRBV4-2, the J call TRBJ1-3; 9 bases are shared with TRBD1. The CDR3 runs 17 residues. V lost 4 bases, J lost 4 bases, and 11 bases stayed unmatched. From germline, CDR1 is LGHNA and CDR2 YNFKEQ. This CDR3 reads CASSPSPGQGYGNTIYF. The DNA for the CDR3 is TGTGCCAGCAGCCCCTCCCCGGGACAGGGCTACGGAAACACCATATATTTT.

This clonotype was found many times. The J gene is TRBJ1-5, the V gene TRBV7-8; 9 bases map to TRBD1. The junction had 5 bases not matched to a gene; V was cut back by 6 bases and J by 5 bases. The CDR3 has 14 residues. Germline lookup yields CDR1 SGHVS and CDR2 FQNEAQ. The CDR3 DNA follows: TGTGCCAGCAGTCTCGACAGGGGGGATCAGCCCCAGCATTTT. As protein: CASSLDRGDQPQHF.

The V call is TRBV7-2, the J call TRBJ1-4; 9 bases fit TRBD1. V was pared by 6 bases and J by 6 bases, with 2 bases of the junction left unmatched. From germline, CDR1 is SGHTA and CDR2 FQGNSA. The CDR3 contains 13 residues. This CDR3 is CASRRTGDEKLFF. The CDR3 DNA reads as TGTGCCAGCAGGAGGACAGGGGATGAAAAACTGTTTTTT.

The chain employs TRBV20-1 and TRBJ2-5, with 10 bases that match TRBD2. After removal of 0 bases from V and 2 bases from J, the junction contained 9 bases not matched to a gene. The CDR3 consists of 17 residues. Germline lookup yields CDR1 DFQATT and CDR2 SNEGSKA (reference sequence). The CDR3 is CSARDRGSGRTQETQYF. CDR3 coding DNA: TGCAGTGCTAGAGATAGGGGTAGCGGGAGGACGCAAGAGACCCAGTACTTC.

This clonotype was seen at least ten times. The V and J genes are TRBV4-2 and TRBJ1-5; TRBD1 matches 9 bases. Losses at the gene ends were 0 bases for V and 3 bases for J; bases not matched to a gene: 6. The CDR3 loop spans 17 amino acids. CDR1 and CDR2 from the germline V gene are LGHNA and YNFKEQ. CDR3 DNA sequence: TGTGCCAGCAGCCAAGAGGGGACAGGGCCCTTCAATCAGCCCCAGCATTTT. Amino acid sequence: CASSQEGTGPFNQPQHF.

V is TRBV3-1 and J is TRBJ2-5, with D possibly being TRBD2 (5 bases). CDR1 and CDR2 (germline): LGHDT, YNNKEL (reference sequence). This CDR3 has 14 residues. V lost 10 bases and J 3 bases, leaving 18 bases between the germline ends. The CDR3 reads CATDYLGGEETQYF. The CDR3 DNA sequence: TGTGCCACCGATTATCTAGGAGGAGAAGAGACCCAGTACTTC.

There are a few counts of this clonotype. V is TRBV18 and J is TRBJ1-2; 9 nucleotides match TRBD1. The CDR3 spans 14 residues. The V segment lost 6 bases and the J segment 5 bases; nucleotides outside the gene matches: 7. Germline CDR1 KGHSH, CDR2 LQKENI. The CDR3 nucleotides read TGTGCCAGCTCCCCTGACAGGGGGGCATATGGCTACACCTTC. It is translated as CASSPDRGAYGYTF.

This clonotype has ten or more counts. The V call is TRBV24-1, the J call TRBJ1-2, with a weak D call TRBD1 (5 bases). The CDR3 is made up of 12 amino acids. With 4 bases removed from V and 4 bases from J, the gap between germline ends came to 6 bases. Germline V gene sequence: CDR1 KGHDR, CDR2 SFDVKD. The CDR3 nucleotides are TGTGCCACCAGTGAGCAGGGCTATGGCTACACCTTC. Translating gives CATSEQGYGYTF.